The 7 T cell receptor beta chains in this list originate from one sample, sequenced in a study of T cell responses to AZD1222 COVID-19 vaccine. Measured with immunoSEQ multiplex PCR; TCRdb has only the in-frame clones, and not every one. The data show some 110,000 clones, roughly 90% seen once. The source was peripheral blood, collected on day 0 of AZD1222 vaccination. The receptors here all came from an adult in good health.

The chain recombines TRBV15 with TRBJ1-4; D is uncertain. CDR1 LNHNV and CDR2 YYDKDF come from the germline V gene (reference sequence). The CDR3 sequence is 15 residues long. Between the trimmed V and J ends, which lost 6 bases and 0 bases, there was a span of 11 bases. The CDR3 spells CATRYSYATNEKLFF. CDR3 sequence (DNA): TGTGCCACCAGGTATAGCTATGCAACTAATGAAAAACTGTTTTTT.

The chain uses TRBV5-6 and TRBJ1-2; D unresolved. Germline V gives CDR1 SGHDT, CDR2 YYEEEE. V was trimmed by 1 base and J by 7 bases, leaving 11 bases between them. This CDR3 spans 13 amino acids. CDR3 nucleotide sequence: TGTGCCAGCAGCTTGAAGGGCGGAGTTGGCTACACCTTC. Its protein is CASSLKGGVGYTF.

This clone was counted once. V is TRBV19 and J is TRBJ1-4; no definite D call. Trimming pared 7 bases from V and 4 bases from J, leaving 16 bases between. Germline V CDR1 and CDR2: LNHDA, SQIVND (reference sequence). This CDR3 has 15 amino acids. The CDR3: CASIGRGSYNEKLFF. The CDR3 DNA reads TGTGCCAGTATAGGTCGAGGCAGCTATAATGAAAAACTGTTTTTT.

The V and J genes are TRBV6-5 and TRBJ2-1; D not resolved. Trimming took 6 bases from V and 3 from J, leaving 12 bases between them. The CDR3 has 14 amino acids. Germline CDR1 and CDR2: MNHEY and SVGAGI. The CDR3 DNA sequence: TGTGCCAGCAGCCGGCCGGGCGACTACAATGAGCAGTTCTTC. Translated, it gives CASSRPGDYNEQFF.

This chain's CDR3 is CASSLGPGQENSPLHF. Here the CDR3 DNA reads TGTGCCAGCAGCTTGGGACCGGGACAGGAGAATTCACCCCTCCACTTT. This rearrangement joins TRBV7-6 to TRBJ1-6, with 8 bases lining up with TRBD1. The CDR3 runs 16 residues. The germline CDR1 and CDR2 sequences are SGHVS and FNYEAQ. The junction had 8 bases not matched to a gene; V was cut back by 3 bases and J by 7 bases.

This clone was observed once. This sequence joins TRBV28 and TRBJ1-4; 10 bases match TRBD1. The germline CDR1 and CDR2 sequences are MDHEN and SYDVKM. V trimming: 7 bases; J trimming: 8 bases; junction bases outside the gene matches: 10. The CDR3 is 15 amino acids. The CDR3 sequence: CASTLLTGGAEKLFF. CDR3 in DNA: TGTGCCAGCACTCTCCTGACAGGGGGCGCCGAAAAACTGTTTTTT. Drawing the rest from reference TRBV28 and TRBJ1-4, the complete variable domain is DVKVTQSSRYLVKRTGEKVFLECVQDMDHENMFWYRQDPGLGLRLIYFSYDVKMKEKGDIPEGYSVSREKKERFSLILESASTNQTSMYLCASTLLTGGAEKLFFGSGTQLSVL.

The genes are TRBV5-8 and TRBJ1-6, with a weak D call TRBD1 (5 bases). Per germline, CDR1 SGHTS and CDR2 YDEGEE. The CDR3 is made up of 17 amino acids. The V end lost 4 bases, the J end lost 0 bases, and 14 bases lay between the germline ends. CDR3: CASSSTGDSSYNSPLHF. The CDR3, as DNA: TGTGCCAGCAGCAGTACAGGCGACAGCTCCTATAATTCACCCCTCCACTTT.